This entry is about one T cell receptor (beta chain). The sample originates from a study of blood T cells in healthy people across ages. This CDR3 has 17 residues. From germline, CDR1 is SQVTM and CDR2 ANQGSEA. Trimming pared 0 bases from V and 2 bases from J, leaving 17 bases between. Together with a sample-barcoded 5' primer, a J-beta primer mix was included in a second PCR lasting roughly 7 to 11 cycles. Each CDR3 protein is one row after TCRdb ran MiXCR on the 5' RACE reads. The sample contains about 720,000 distinct CDR3 sequences, around 25% of which appear only once. These data were also reused for a study on T cells of mothers and their children.

The chain employs TRBV29-1 and TRBJ2-1, with D maybe TRBD2 (5 bases). This receptor was obtained from a boy aged 5 to 17 in good health. The specimen sequenced was blood. CDR3 nucleotides: TGCAGCGTTGAAGATCTCTCGTCGCGGGTAACCTACAATGAGCAGTTCTTC. It translates to CSVEDLSSRVTYNEQFF.